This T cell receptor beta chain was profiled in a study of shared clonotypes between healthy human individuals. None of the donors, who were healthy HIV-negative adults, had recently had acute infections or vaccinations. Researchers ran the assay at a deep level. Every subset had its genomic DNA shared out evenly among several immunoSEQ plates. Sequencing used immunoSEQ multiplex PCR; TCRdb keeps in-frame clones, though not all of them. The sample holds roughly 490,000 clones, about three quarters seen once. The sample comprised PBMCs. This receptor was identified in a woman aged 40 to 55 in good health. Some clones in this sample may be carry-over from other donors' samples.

DNA of the CDR3: TGTGCCAGCAGCCCGCCCCCCCAGGCCATTCCGAATCAGCCCCAGCATTTT. This encodes CASSPPPQAIPNQPQHF. This chain joins TRBV28 and TRBJ1-5; D is undetermined. The germline V gene encodes CDR1 MDHEN and CDR2 SYDVKM. This CDR3 region has 17 residues. V gave up 6 bases and J gave up 4 bases, with 22 bases separating them.